This paragraph covers one T cell receptor beta chain sequence. No antigen is known for it. A much larger clone lies one base from this, so it may be a read error. For repertoire sequencing, the TCR beta CDR3 regions were amplified from RNA transcripts. An initial RT-PCR round employing HTBI primers preceded a second-round multiplex PCR. TCRdb recomputed calls from the multiplex PCR reads with MiXCR, one row per CDR3 protein. The repertoire consists of 350,000 to 400,000 distinct CDR3 sequences, with 15% occurring once and the leading ten covering about 7.3%. Calling hyperthyroidism stable required that no ophthalmopathy show up within 18 months of follow-up. 10 ml of fresh blood yielded the PBMCs by density gradient. The data were obtained in a study of Graves' ophthalmopathy and Graves' hyperthyroidism. Study-level points and caveats: From stable hyperthyroidism, ophthalmopathy was separated by a 13-signature model with 85% to 90% sensitivity and approximately 84% specificity. Blood contained most expanded thyroid clonotypes exceeding 0.001 frequency.

The CDR3 is 17 amino acids. Germline V gene lookup returns CDR1 MGHRA and CDR2 YSYEKL. The sequence was obtained from a woman aged 18-35 years with stable Graves' hyperthyroidism. The genes are TRBV4-1 and TRBJ1-3; 12 bases match TRBD1. Material: peripheral blood. The CDR3 sequence: CASSQDGTGGAGNTLYF. Written as DNA, the CDR3 is TGCGCCAGCAGCCAAGACGGGACAGGGGGCGCCGGAAACACCTTATATTTT.